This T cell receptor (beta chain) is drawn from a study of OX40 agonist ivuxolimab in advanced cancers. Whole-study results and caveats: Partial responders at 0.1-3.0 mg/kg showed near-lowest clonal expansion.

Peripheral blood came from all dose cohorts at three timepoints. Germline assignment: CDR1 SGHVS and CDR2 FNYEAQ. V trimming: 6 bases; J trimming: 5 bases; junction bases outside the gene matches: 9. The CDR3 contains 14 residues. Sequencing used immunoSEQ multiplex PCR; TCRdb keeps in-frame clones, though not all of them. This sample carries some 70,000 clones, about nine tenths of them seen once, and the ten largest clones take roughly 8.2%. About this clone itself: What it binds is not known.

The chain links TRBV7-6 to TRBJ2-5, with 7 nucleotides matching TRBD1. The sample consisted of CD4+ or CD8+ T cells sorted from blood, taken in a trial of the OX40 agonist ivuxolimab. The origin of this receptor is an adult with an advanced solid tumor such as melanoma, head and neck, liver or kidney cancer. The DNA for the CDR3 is TGTGCCAGCAGTGATCCAGGGGGATACGAGACCCAGTACTTC. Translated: CASSDPGGYETQYF.